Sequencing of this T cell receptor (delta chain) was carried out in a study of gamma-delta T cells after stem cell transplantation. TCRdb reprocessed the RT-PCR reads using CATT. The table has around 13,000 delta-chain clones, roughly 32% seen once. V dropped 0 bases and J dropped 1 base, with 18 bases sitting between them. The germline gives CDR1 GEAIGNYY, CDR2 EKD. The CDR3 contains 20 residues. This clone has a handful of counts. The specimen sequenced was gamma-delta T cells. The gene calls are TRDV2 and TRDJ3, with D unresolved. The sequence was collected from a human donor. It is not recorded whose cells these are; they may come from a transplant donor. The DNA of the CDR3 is TGTGCCTGTGACACCGTTTTCGGGGCCCCCAAGTCCTGGGACACCCGACAGATGTTTTTC. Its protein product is CACDTVFGAPKSWDTRQMFF.